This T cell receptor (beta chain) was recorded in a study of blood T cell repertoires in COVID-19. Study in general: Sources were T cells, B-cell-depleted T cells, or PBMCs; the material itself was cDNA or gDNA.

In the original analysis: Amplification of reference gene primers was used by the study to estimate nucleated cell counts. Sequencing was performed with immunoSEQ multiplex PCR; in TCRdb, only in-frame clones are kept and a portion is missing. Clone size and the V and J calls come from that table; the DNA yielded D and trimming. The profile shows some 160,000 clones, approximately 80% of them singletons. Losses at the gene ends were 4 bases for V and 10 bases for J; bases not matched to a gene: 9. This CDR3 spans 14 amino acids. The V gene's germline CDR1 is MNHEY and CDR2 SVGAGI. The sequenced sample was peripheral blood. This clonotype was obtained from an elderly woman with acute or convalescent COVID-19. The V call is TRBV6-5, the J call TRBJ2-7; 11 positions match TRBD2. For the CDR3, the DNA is TGTGCCAGCAGTTCCTCAACTAGCGGGGGAACCCAGTACTTC. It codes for CASSSSTSGGTQYF.